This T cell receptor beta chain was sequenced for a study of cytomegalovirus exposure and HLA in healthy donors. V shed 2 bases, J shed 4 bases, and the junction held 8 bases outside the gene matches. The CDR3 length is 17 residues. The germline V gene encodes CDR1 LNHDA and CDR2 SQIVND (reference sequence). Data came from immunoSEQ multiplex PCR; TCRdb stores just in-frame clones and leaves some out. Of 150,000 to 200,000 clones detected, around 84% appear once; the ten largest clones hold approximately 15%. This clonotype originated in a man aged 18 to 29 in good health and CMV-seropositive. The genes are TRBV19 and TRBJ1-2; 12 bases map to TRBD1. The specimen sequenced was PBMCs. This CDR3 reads CASSINRDRGRIYGYTF. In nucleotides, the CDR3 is TGTGCCAGTAGTATAAATCGGGACAGGGGGCGCATCTATGGCTACACCTTC.